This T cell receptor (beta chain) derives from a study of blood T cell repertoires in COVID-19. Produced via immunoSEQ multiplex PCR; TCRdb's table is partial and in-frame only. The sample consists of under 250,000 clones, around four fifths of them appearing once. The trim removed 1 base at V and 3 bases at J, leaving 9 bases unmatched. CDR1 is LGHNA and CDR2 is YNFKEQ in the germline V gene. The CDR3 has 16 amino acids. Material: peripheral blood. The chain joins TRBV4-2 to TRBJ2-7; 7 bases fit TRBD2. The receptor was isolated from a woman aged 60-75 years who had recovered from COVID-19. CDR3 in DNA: TGTGCCAGCAGCCAAGGAAGCGGGGTAATAAACTACGAGCAGTACTTC. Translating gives CASSQGSGVINYEQYF.